The entry below gives a single T cell receptor (beta chain) sequence along with its context. The antigen is not known. Germline V gene sequence: CDR1 ENHRY, CDR2 SYGVKD. The V end lost 2 bases, the J end lost 0 bases, and 10 bases lay between the germline ends. This CDR3 is built from 16 residues. The data were obtained in a study of long-term antiretroviral therapy in people with HIV. Study results and limitations: Regardless of time point, clones expanded before ART dominated the repertoire. Against controls, HIV repertoires showed narrower ranges of CDR3 length.

The libraries were made with immunoSEQ v3.0 at survey level. Sequencing set out to capture roughly 40,000-50,000 T-cell genomes per sample. TCRdb's table, derived via immunoSEQ multiplex PCR, lists solely in-frame clones and lacks some. Here the sample spans about 20,000 clones, 85% to 95% being singletons. Samples held 1-10 million cryopreserved PBMC, and DNA extraction followed. The V and J genes are TRBV10-3 and TRBJ1-4; unclear D gene. The sequencing here drew on unsorted PBMCs, taken 4.4 years after starting antiretroviral therapy. The TCR originated in a woman in her fifties or sixties with HIV. CDR3 sequence (DNA): TGTGCCATCAGTGAGGTCAGTGGAGCAACTAATGAAAAACTGTTTTTT. Translation gives CAISEVSGATNEKLFF.